The 11 T cell receptor beta chains below all came from one sample that was sequenced in a study of tumor-infiltrating lymphocytes in primary liver carcinoma. DNA and RNA were both co-extracted from roughly 18-30 mg of bulk tissue that had not been sorted. Priming with a constant-region primer yielded TCR beta cDNA from about 480 ng total RNA. Nested multiplex PCR, run for three rounds with slightly modified ARM-PCR, yielded TCR beta libraries. Forward primers for TRBV1-TRBV30 and a C-beta reverse primer served the first two PCR rounds, at around 11 cycles each. In TCRdb, the multiplex PCR reads were re-called with MiXCR into one record per CDR3 protein. The sample consists of about 100,000 distinct CDR3 sequences, around 66% of them appearing once. The sequenced sample consisted of liver tumor tissue from sampling region 2. Specified subset: tumor region T2, inferior pole. These receptors all come from an older woman with primary liver carcinoma and hepatitis B virus infection.

This clonotype was counted many times. V is TRBV4-1 and J is TRBJ2-7; 7 bases fit TRBD2. This CDR3 contains 15 residues. Germline CDR1 and CDR2: MGHRA and YSYEKL. With V trimmed by 1 base and J by 4 bases, 7 bases remained unmatched. The CDR3 spells CASSQGTGTIYEQYF. DNA for the CDR3: TGCGCCAGCAGCCAAGGAACCGGGACTATTTACGAGCAGTACTTC.

In DNA form, the CDR3 reads TGCGCCAGCAGCTTGGCCCTGGACGGGGATATTAGTGAGCAGTTCTTC. This translates into CASSLALDGDISEQFF. V is TRBV5-1 and J is TRBJ2-1; maybe TRBD2 (5 bases). Germline V gene data show CDR1 as SGHRS and CDR2 as YFSETQ. Trimming stripped 0 bases from V and 9 bases from J, with 19 bases between. The length of the CDR3 is 16 residues.

This clonotype showed up many times. The rearrangement joins TRBV7-8 to TRBJ2-3; D is tentatively TRBD1 or TRBD2 (5 bases each). The germline V gene has CDR1 SGHVS and CDR2 FQNEAQ. Deletions cut 5 bases from V and 0 bases from J, with 15 bases between. The length of the CDR3 is 16 residues. CDR3 amino acids: CASSTGGLSSTDTQYF. In DNA form, the CDR3 reads TGTGCCAGCAGCACAGGCGGGCTTTCTAGCACAGATACGCAGTATTTT.

A word on this clonotype: The junction and the germline gene differ at one end; a read error may be behind it. The V and J genes are TRBV11-2 and TRBJ2-1, with 8 bases matching TRBD2. The CDR3 covers 15 residues. The germline gives CDR1 SGHAT, CDR2 FQNNGV. The CDR3 nucleotides are TGTGCCAGTAGCTGGGCTAGCGGGTTTAACAATGAGTGGTTCTTC. Protein: CASSWASGFNNEWFF.

This clonotype was observed at least ten times. V is TRBV12-3 or TRBV12-4 and J is TRBJ1-1; possible D gene TRBD1, 6 bases. The CDR3 totals 14 residues. The V end lost 5 bases, the J end lost 4 bases, and 14 bases lay between the germline ends. The CDR3 nucleotides read TGTGCCAGCAGTGTACAGGGTTGGAGCACTGAAGCTTTCTTT. Protein product: CASSVQGWSTEAFF.

This clonotype was counted only a few times. This sequence may be a read error, since a much larger clone differs from it by one base. V is TRBV12-3 or TRBV12-4 and J is TRBJ2-3; tentatively, D is TRBD2 (6 bases). V was clipped by 10 bases and J by 1 base, with 24 bases between them. There are 17 residues in the CDR3. The CDR3 DNA reads as TGTGCCATCCAAGCGGGCCCCGAGGGTGGCGGCACAGATACGCAGTATTTT. Translating gives CAIQAGPEGGGTDTQYF.

On this clonotype itself: One junction end disagrees with the germline gene, perhaps due to a read error. The V call is TRBV5-1, the J call TRBJ2-5, with 9 bases lining up with TRBD1. The CDR3 has 15 amino acids. CDR1 is SGHRS and CDR2 is YFSETQ in the germline V gene. The CDR3 DNA reads as TGCGCCAGCAGCTCAACAGGGGGCAGGGGAGAGACCCAGCACTTC. It is translated as CASSSTGGRGETQHF.

The sample holds one count of this clonotype. This may be a read error, as it is one base from a much larger clone. The chain couples TRBV30 to TRBJ2-2, with TRBD2 as a possible D gene (5 bases). Germline assignment: CDR1 GTSNPN and CDR2 SVGIG (reference sequence). CDR3 size: 14 residues. The CDR3 DNA reads as TGTGCCTGGAGTGTAGGGCTATCTGCCGGGGAGCTGTTATTT. This codes for CAWSVGLSAGELLF.

A single count supports this clonotype. The CDR3 carries no conserved terminal phenylalanine or tryptophan, so it likely arises from a read error. This chain links TRBV29-1 with TRBJ1-2; 10 bases fit TRBD1. CDR1 and CDR2 (germline): SQVTM, ANQGSEA. The CDR3 covers 16 residues. With V trimmed by 3 bases and J by 8 bases, 15 bases remained unmatched. The CDR3 is CSVDDQGDRGLHGYTL. CDR3 bases: TGCAGCGTTGATGATCAAGGAGACAGGGGGCTCCACGGCTACACCTTG.

This clonotype showed up many times. J is TRBJ2-1 and V is TRBV6-1, with D hard to call. This CDR3 region has 13 residues. Germline CDR1 and CDR2: MNHNS and SASEGT. V was pared by 0 bases and J by 12 bases, with 12 bases between. The CDR3 protein is CASSEARYRVQFF. The CDR3 DNA is TGTGCCAGCAGTGAAGCCCGTTATAGGGTGCAGTTCTTC.

This clonotype was picked up many times. A read error is possible here, since a much larger clone lies one base away. The rearrangement joins TRBV4-1 to TRBJ2-7, with D unresolved. V lost 1 base and J 2 bases, leaving 15 bases between the germline ends. CDR3 length: 16 amino acids. The germline V gene has CDR1 MGHRA and CDR2 YSYEKL. The CDR3 loop is CASSQGAYGDTYEQYF. CDR3 nucleotide sequence: TGCGCCAGCAGCCAAGGCGCGTACGGAGATACCTACGAGCAGTACTTC.